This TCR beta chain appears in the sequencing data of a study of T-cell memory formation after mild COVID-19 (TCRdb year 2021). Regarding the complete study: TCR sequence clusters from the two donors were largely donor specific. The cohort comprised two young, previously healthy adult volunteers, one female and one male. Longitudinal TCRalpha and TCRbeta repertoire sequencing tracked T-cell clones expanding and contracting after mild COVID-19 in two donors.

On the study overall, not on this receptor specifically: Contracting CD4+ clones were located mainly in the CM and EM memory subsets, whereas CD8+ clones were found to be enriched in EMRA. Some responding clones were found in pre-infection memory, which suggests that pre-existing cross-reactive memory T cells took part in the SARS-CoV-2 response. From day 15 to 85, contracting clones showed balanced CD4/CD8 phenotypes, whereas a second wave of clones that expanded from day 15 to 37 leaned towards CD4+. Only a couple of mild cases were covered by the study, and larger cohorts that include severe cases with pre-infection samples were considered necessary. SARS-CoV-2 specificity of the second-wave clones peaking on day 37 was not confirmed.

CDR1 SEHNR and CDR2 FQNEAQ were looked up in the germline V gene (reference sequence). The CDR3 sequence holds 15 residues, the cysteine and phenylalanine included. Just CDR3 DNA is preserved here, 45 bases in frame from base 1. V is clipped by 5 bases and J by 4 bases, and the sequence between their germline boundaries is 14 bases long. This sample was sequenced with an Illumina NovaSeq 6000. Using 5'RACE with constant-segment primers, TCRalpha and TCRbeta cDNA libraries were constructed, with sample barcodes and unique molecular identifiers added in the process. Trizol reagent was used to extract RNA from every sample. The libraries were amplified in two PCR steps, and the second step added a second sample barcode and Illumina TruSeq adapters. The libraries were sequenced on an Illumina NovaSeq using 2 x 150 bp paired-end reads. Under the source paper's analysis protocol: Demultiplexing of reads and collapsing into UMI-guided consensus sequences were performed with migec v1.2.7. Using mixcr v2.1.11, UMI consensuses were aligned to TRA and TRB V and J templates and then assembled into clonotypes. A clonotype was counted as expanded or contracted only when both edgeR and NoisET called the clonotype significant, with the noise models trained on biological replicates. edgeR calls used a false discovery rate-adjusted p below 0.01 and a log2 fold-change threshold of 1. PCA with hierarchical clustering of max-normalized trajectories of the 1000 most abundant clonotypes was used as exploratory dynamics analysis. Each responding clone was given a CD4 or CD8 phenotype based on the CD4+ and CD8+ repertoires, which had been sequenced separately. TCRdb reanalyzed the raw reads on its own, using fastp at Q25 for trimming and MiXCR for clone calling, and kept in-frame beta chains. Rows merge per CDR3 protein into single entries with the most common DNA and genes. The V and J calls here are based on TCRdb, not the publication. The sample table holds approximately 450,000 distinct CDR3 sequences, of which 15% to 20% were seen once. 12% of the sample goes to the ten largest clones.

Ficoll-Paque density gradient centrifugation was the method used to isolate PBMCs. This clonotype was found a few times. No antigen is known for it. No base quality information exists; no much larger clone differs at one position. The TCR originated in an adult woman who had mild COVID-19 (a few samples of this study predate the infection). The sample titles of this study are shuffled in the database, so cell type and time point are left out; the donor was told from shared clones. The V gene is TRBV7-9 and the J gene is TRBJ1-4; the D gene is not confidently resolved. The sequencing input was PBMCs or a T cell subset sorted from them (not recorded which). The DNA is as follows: TGTGCCAGCAGCCCCTCCATTGATATTAATGAAAAACTGTTTTTT. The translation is CASSPSIDINEKLFF.